Listed below are T cell receptor beta chains from one sample, sequenced in a study of patients and donors after allogeneic stem cell transplantation. Via MiXCR, TCRdb re-called the RT-PCR reads, giving one row per CDR3 protein. The sample lists about a million distinct CDR3 sequences, around 17% occurring once. Sequenced: blood, either unsorted or a sorted T cell fraction (not recorded which). These receptors originate from a human donor who was either an allogeneic HSCT recipient or a stem cell or donor lymphocyte infusion donor (not recorded which). It is not recorded whose cells these are; they may come from a transplant donor. Each CDR3 is given with its conserved first and last residue. Each record gives: CDR3 protein, CDR3 DNA, J gene, V gene, D gene, clone size. The D gene is left open where the match is weak. The size of a clone is reported for some rows only, either as once, few or many, or as a class for expanded clones.

CDR3aa: CASSQSTGVGYTF; CDR3nt: TGCGCCAGCAGTCAATCGACAGGGGTTGGCTACACCTTC; j_gene: TRBJ1-2; v_gene: TRBV23-1; d_gene: TRBD1; abundance: -
CDR3aa: CATSDFEAPGELFF; CDR3nt: TGTGCCACCAGTGATTTTGAAGCCCCAGGGGAGCTGTTTTTT; j_gene: TRBJ2-2; v_gene: TRBV24-1; d_gene: -; abundance: -
CDR3aa: CASSHGTTPYSNQPQHF; CDR3nt: TGTGCCAGCAGCCACGGGACAACGCCATATAGCAATCAGCCCCAGCATTTT; j_gene: TRBJ1-5; v_gene: TRBV12-3/TRBV12-4; d_gene: -; abundance: few
CDR3aa: CASSQGRNFYSDRMNTEAFF; CDR3nt: TGCGCCAGCAGCCAAGGAAGGAACTTCTACTCTGACAGGATGAACACTGAAGCTTTCTTT; j_gene: TRBJ1-1; v_gene: TRBV4-3; d_gene: -; abundance: few
CDR3aa: CATSDPAGGRHTQYF; CDR3nt: TGTGCCACCAGTGATCCAGCGGGGGGGAGGCATACGCAGTATTTT; j_gene: TRBJ2-3; v_gene: TRBV24-1; d_gene: TRBD2; abundance: -
CDR3aa: CSAGLQPWDEKLFF; CDR3nt: TGCAGTGCTGGGTTGCAGCCTTGGGATGAAAAACTGTTTTTT; j_gene: TRBJ1-4; v_gene: TRBV20-1; d_gene: -; abundance: -
CDR3aa: CASSLGGTIRETQYF; CDR3nt: TGTGCCAGCAGCTTGGGGGGGACAATTCGAGAGACCCAGTACTTC; j_gene: TRBJ2-5; v_gene: TRBV7-3; d_gene: -; abundance: -
CDR3aa: CSVPGDGGPDSPLHF; CDR3nt: TGCAGCGTCCCCGGAGACGGGGGGCCTGATTCACCCCTCCACTTT; j_gene: TRBJ1-6; v_gene: TRBV29-1; d_gene: -; abundance: -
CDR3aa: CSAPSSRGYDSPLHF; CDR3nt: TGCAGTGCTCCCTCAAGCCGGGGGTATGATTCACCCCTCCACTTT; j_gene: TRBJ1-6; v_gene: TRBV20-1; d_gene: -; abundance: few
CDR3aa: CASRASSSGGDTQYF; CDR3nt: TGTGCCAGCAGGGCCTCGTCTTCGGGGGGAGATACGCAGTATTTT; j_gene: TRBJ2-3; v_gene: TRBV6-1; d_gene: TRBD2; abundance: few
CDR3aa: CSAPTTGGLFNEQFF; CDR3nt: TGCAGTGCTCCAACGACGGGGGGGTTGTTTAATGAGCAGTTCTTC; j_gene: TRBJ2-1; v_gene: TRBV20-1; d_gene: TRBD2; abundance: few
CDR3aa: CASGTGDTGELFF; CDR3nt: TGCGCCAGCGGGACAGGGGACACCGGGGAGCTGTTTTTT; j_gene: TRBJ2-2; v_gene: TRBV5-1; d_gene: TRBD1; abundance: -
CDR3aa: CSARVGTPNYGYTF; CDR3nt: TGCAGTGCTAGAGTAGGGACACCGAACTATGGCTACACCTTC; j_gene: TRBJ1-2; v_gene: TRBV20-1; d_gene: -; abundance: few
CDR3aa: CATRSTGRKGATEAFF; CDR3nt: TGTGCCACCAGAAGCACGGGGCGCAAGGGGGCGACTGAAGCTTTCTTT; j_gene: TRBJ1-1; v_gene: TRBV15; d_gene: TRBD1; abundance: -
CDR3aa: CASSSGRRTYSNQPQHF; CDR3nt: TGTGCCAGCAGTTCCGGACGGAGAACCTATAGCAATCAGCCCCAGCATTTT; j_gene: TRBJ1-5; v_gene: TRBV12-3/TRBV12-4; d_gene: -; abundance: few
CDR3aa: CASSLGQGISPLHF; CDR3nt: TGTGCCAGCAGTTTGGGACAGGGTATCTCACCCCTCCACTTT; j_gene: TRBJ1-6; v_gene: TRBV2; d_gene: TRBD1; abundance: few
CDR3aa: CSARDAGGAGEKLFF; CDR3nt: TGCAGTGCTAGAGATGCGGGGGGCGCGGGTGAAAAACTGTTTTTT; j_gene: TRBJ1-4; v_gene: TRBV20-1; d_gene: -; abundance: few
CDR3aa: CASSIWTGGLNEQYF; CDR3nt: TGTGCCAGCAGTATCTGGACCGGGGGGCTAAACGAGCAGTACTTC; j_gene: TRBJ2-7; v_gene: TRBV6-1; d_gene: -; abundance: few
CDR3aa: CASQGGPAGVTGELFF; CDR3nt: TGTGCCTCACAAGGGGGGCCAGCGGGAGTCACCGGGGAGCTGTTTTTT; j_gene: TRBJ2-2; v_gene: TRBV6-1; d_gene: TRBD2; abundance: -
CDR3aa: CASSPSVSTDTQYF; CDR3nt: TGTGCCAGCAGTCCTAGCGTTTCCACAGATACGCAGTATTTT; j_gene: TRBJ2-3; v_gene: TRBV12-3/TRBV12-4; d_gene: -; abundance: few
CDR3aa: CASSFPGQGLEGTQYF; CDR3nt: TGCGCCAGCAGCTTCCCGGGACAGGGTTTAGAGGGTACGCAGTATTTT; j_gene: TRBJ2-3; v_gene: TRBV5-1; d_gene: TRBD1; abundance: -
CDR3aa: CASSLTRMSEQFF; CDR3nt: TGTGCCAGCAGCCTGACTAGAATGTCTGAGCAGTTCTTC; j_gene: TRBJ2-1; v_gene: TRBV6-2/TRBV6-3; d_gene: -; abundance: -
CDR3aa: CASSRLAGGGNNEQFF; CDR3nt: TGTGCCAGCAGCCGACTAGCGGGAGGGGGGAACAATGAGCAGTTCTTC; j_gene: TRBJ2-1; v_gene: TRBV11-2; d_gene: TRBD2; abundance: -
CDR3aa: CASSSGMTGGGTEAFF; CDR3nt: TGCGCCAGCAGCTCGGGTATGACAGGCGGGGGCACTGAAGCTTTCTTT; j_gene: TRBJ1-1; v_gene: TRBV5-1; d_gene: -; abundance: few
CDR3aa: CASSPPGRSIYEQYF; CDR3nt: TGTGCCAGCTCACCACCGGGCAGATCAATCTACGAGCAGTACTTC; j_gene: TRBJ2-7; v_gene: TRBV18; d_gene: -; abundance: -
CDR3aa: CASSIKGNTEAFF; CDR3nt: TGTGCCAGTAGTATAAAAGGCAACACTGAAGCTTTCTTT; j_gene: TRBJ1-1; v_gene: TRBV19; d_gene: -; abundance: -
CDR3aa: CSAGAATENSPLHF; CDR3nt: TGCAGTGCTGGGGCGGCGACGGAAAATTCACCCCTCCACTTT; j_gene: TRBJ1-6; v_gene: TRBV20-1; d_gene: -; abundance: -
CDR3aa: CSASSGEQYF; CDR3nt: TGCAGTGCTAGTTCAGGCGAGCAGTACTTC; j_gene: TRBJ2-7; v_gene: TRBV20-1; d_gene: -; abundance: -
CDR3aa: CASSPPPLLSGRAPGANVLTF; CDR3nt: TGTGCCAGCAGTCCACCTCCCCTTTTAAGCGGGAGGGCCCCTGGGGCCAACGTCCTGACTTTC; j_gene: TRBJ2-6; v_gene: TRBV12-3/TRBV12-4; d_gene: TRBD2; abundance: -
CDR3aa: CASSIGLGQGWVNEQFF; CDR3nt: TGCGCCAGCAGCATAGGCCTGGGACAGGGGTGGGTCAATGAGCAGTTCTTC; j_gene: TRBJ2-1; v_gene: TRBV5-1; d_gene: TRBD1; abundance: -
CDR3aa: CASSELRDTRPQHF; CDR3nt: TGTGCCAGCAGCGAGCTACGGGACACCCGGCCCCAGCATTTT; j_gene: TRBJ1-5; v_gene: TRBV2; d_gene: -; abundance: -
CDR3aa: CSGEWDTLTDTQYF; CDR3nt: TGCAGTGGGGAATGGGACACCCTCACAGATACGCAGTATTTT; j_gene: TRBJ2-3; v_gene: TRBV20-1; d_gene: -; abundance: -
CDR3aa: CASSRDYSTYEQYF; CDR3nt: TGTGCCAGCAGCAGAGACTATTCGACTTACGAGCAGTACTTC; j_gene: TRBJ2-7; v_gene: TRBV6-1; d_gene: -; abundance: few
CDR3aa: CASSPGTSGSREQFF; CDR3nt: TGTGCCAGCAGCCCCGGGACTAGCGGGAGTAGGGAGCAGTTCTTC; j_gene: TRBJ2-1; v_gene: TRBV28; d_gene: TRBD2; abundance: few
CDR3aa: CASSLNVRGDTGELFF; CDR3nt: TGCGCCAGCAGCTTGAACGTCAGGGGCGACACCGGGGAGCTGTTTTTT; j_gene: TRBJ2-2; v_gene: TRBV5-1; d_gene: -; abundance: -
CDR3aa: CASSQRVFDGETQYF; CDR3nt: TGCGCCAGCAGCCAACGGGTTTTCGACGGAGAGACCCAGTACTTC; j_gene: TRBJ2-5; v_gene: TRBV4-1; d_gene: -; abundance: -
CDR3aa: CASSPPGQGASYGYTF; CDR3nt: TGTGCCAGCAGCCCCCCGGGACAGGGGGCCTCCTATGGCTACACCTTC; j_gene: TRBJ1-2; v_gene: TRBV9; d_gene: TRBD1; abundance: -
CDR3aa: CSARDYSNQPQHF; CDR3nt: TGCAGTGCTAGAGATTATAGCAATCAGCCCCAGCATTTT; j_gene: TRBJ1-5; v_gene: TRBV20-1; d_gene: -; abundance: few
CDR3aa: CATGAGNNREQFF; CDR3nt: TGTGCCACCGGGGCAGGGAATAATCGTGAGCAGTTCTTC; j_gene: TRBJ2-1; v_gene: TRBV24-1; d_gene: -; abundance: -
CDR3aa: CASSQDSGGGQGLETQYF; CDR3nt: TGCGCCAGCAGCCAAGATTCCGGGGGGGGACAGGGACTAGAGACCCAGTACTTC; j_gene: TRBJ2-5; v_gene: TRBV4-3; d_gene: -; abundance: -
CDR3aa: CASSSRLVGNTGELFF; CDR3nt: TGTGCCAGCAGTTCCCGACTAGTTGGGAACACCGGGGAGCTGTTTTTT; j_gene: TRBJ2-2; v_gene: TRBV28; d_gene: -; abundance: -
CDR3aa: CASRNSRTGEKLFF; CDR3nt: TGTGCCAGTAGAAACTCAAGGACGGGGGAAAAACTGTTTTTT; j_gene: TRBJ1-4; v_gene: TRBV19; d_gene: -; abundance: -
CDR3aa: CSATKPTGPETQYF; CDR3nt: TGCAGTGCAACCAAGCCGACAGGGCCAGAGACCCAGTACTTC; j_gene: TRBJ2-5; v_gene: TRBV20-1; d_gene: TRBD1; abundance: few
CDR3aa: CSASRLAGTGELFF; CDR3nt: TGCAGTGCTAGCCGACTAGCGGGCACCGGGGAGCTGTTTTTT; j_gene: TRBJ2-2; v_gene: TRBV20-1; d_gene: TRBD2; abundance: many
CDR3aa: CSARDRGGEASGQPQHF; CDR3nt: TGCAGTGCTAGAGATCGGGGAGGGGAGGCCTCGGGGCAGCCCCAGCATTTT; j_gene: TRBJ1-5; v_gene: TRBV20-1; d_gene: -; abundance: -
CDR3aa: CATSRDEGAYNEQFF; CDR3nt: TGTGCCACCAGCAGAGATGAGGGGGCTTACAATGAGCAGTTCTTC; j_gene: TRBJ2-1; v_gene: TRBV15; d_gene: TRBD1; abundance: -
CDR3aa: CASSFYGDPLDGYTF; CDR3nt: TGTGCCAGCAGTTTTTATGGGGACCCCCTGGATGGCTACACCTTC; j_gene: TRBJ1-2; v_gene: TRBV12-3/TRBV12-4; d_gene: -; abundance: few
CDR3aa: CSASRGPTYEQYF; CDR3nt: TGCAGTGCTAGTCGGGGGCCGACCTACGAGCAGTACTTC; j_gene: TRBJ2-7; v_gene: TRBV20-1; d_gene: -; abundance: -
CDR3aa: CASSFRTENTEAFF; CDR3nt: TGTGCCAGCAGTTTTAGGACGGAGAACACTGAAGCTTTCTTT; j_gene: TRBJ1-1; v_gene: TRBV12-3/TRBV12-4; d_gene: -; abundance: many
CDR3aa: CSARDRAGVGYTF; CDR3nt: TGCAGTGCTAGGGACAGGGCCGGGGTCGGCTACACCTTC; j_gene: TRBJ1-2; v_gene: TRBV20-1; d_gene: TRBD1; abundance: few